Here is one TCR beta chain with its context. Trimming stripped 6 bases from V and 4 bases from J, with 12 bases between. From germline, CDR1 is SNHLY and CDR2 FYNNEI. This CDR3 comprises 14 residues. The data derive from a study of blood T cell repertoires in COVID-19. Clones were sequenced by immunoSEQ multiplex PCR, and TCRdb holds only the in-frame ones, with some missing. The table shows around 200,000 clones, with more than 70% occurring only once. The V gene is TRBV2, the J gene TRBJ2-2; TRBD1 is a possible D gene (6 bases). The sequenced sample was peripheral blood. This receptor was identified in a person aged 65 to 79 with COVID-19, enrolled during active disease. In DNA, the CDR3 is TGTGCCAGCAGGCACAGGGTTTTCACCGGGGAGCTGTTTTTT. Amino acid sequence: CASRHRVFTGELFF.